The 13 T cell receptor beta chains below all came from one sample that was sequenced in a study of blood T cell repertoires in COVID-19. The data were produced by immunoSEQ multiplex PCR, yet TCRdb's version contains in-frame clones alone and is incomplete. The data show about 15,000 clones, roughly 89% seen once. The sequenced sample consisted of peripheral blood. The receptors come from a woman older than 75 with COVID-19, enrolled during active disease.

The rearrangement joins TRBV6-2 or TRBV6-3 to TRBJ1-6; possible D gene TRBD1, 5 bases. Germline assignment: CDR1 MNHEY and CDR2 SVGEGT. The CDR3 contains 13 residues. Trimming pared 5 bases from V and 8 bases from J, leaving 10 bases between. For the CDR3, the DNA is TGTGCCAGCAGTCGGGGGGGAGATTCACCCCTCCACTTT. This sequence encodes CASSRGGDSPLHF.

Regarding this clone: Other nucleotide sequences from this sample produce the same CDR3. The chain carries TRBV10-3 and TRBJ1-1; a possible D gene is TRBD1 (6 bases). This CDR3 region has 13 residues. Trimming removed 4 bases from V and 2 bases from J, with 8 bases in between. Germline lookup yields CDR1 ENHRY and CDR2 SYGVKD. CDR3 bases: TGTGCCATCAGTGTACAGGGAAACACTGAAGCTTTCTTT. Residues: CAISVQGNTEAFF.

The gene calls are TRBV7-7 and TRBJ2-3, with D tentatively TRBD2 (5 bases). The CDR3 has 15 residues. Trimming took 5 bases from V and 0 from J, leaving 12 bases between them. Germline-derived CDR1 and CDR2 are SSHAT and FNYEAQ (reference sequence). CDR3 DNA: TGTGCCAGCAGCCCCTCCGGGGATAGCACAGATACGCAGTATTTT. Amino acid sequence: CASSPSGDSTDTQYF.

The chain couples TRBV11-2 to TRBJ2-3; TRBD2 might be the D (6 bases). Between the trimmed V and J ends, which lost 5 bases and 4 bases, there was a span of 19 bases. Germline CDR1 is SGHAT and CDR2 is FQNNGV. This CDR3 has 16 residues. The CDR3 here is CASSPQTSLISDTQYF. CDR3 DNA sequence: TGTGCCAGCAGCCCCCAGACTAGTTTGATCTCAGATACGCAGTATTTT.

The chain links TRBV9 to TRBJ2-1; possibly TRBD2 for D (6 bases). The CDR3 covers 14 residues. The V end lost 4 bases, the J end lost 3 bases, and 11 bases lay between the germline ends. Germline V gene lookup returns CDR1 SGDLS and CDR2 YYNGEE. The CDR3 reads CASSNRENYNEQFF. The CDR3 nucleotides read TGTGCCAGCAGCAACCGGGAGAACTACAATGAGCAGTTCTTC.

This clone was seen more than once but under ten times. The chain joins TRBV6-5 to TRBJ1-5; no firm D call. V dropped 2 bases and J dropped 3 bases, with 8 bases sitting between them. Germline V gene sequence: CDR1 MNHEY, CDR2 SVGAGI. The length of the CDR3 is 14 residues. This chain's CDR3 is CASSYEGVNQPQHF. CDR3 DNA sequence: TGTGCCAGCAGTTACGAGGGAGTCAATCAGCCCCAGCATTTT.

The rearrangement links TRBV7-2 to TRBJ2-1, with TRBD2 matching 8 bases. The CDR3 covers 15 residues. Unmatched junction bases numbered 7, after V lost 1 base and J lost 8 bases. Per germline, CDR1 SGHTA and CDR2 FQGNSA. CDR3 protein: CASSLDRGGLYEQFF. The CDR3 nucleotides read TGTGCCAGCAGCTTAGATCGGGGGGGCCTTTATGAGCAGTTCTTC. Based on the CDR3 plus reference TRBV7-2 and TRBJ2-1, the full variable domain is GAGVSQSPSNKVTEKGKDVELRCDPISGHTALYWYRQSLGQGLEFLIYFQGNSAPDKSGLPSDRFSAERTGGSVSTLTIQRTQQEDSAVYLCASSLDRGGLYEQFFGPGTRLTVL.

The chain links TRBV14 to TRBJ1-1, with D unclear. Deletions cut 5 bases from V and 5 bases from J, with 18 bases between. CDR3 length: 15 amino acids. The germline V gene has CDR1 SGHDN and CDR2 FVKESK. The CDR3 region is CASSASPRLGTEAFF. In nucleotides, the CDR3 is TGTGCCAGCAGCGCCTCGCCCCGACTCGGAACTGAAGCTTTCTTT.

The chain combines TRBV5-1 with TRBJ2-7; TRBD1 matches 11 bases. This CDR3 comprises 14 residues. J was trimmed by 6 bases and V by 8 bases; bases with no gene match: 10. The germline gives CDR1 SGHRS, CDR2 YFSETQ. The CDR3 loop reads CASTQGTGGREQYF. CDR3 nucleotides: TGCGCCAGTACACAAGGGACAGGGGGTCGCGAGCAGTACTTC.

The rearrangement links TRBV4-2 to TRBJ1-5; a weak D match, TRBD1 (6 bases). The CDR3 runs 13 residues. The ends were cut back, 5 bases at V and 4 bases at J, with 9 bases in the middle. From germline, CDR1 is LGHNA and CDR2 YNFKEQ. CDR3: CASSFTGNQPQHF. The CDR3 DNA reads TGTGCCAGCAGCTTCACAGGGAATCAGCCCCAGCATTTT.

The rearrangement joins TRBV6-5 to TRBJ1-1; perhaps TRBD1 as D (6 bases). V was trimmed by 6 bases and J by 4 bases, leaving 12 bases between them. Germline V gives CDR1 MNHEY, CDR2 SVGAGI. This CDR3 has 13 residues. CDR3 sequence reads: CASRRGLGTEAFF. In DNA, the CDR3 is TGTGCCAGCAGGCGGGGGCTCGGCACTGAAGCTTTCTTT.

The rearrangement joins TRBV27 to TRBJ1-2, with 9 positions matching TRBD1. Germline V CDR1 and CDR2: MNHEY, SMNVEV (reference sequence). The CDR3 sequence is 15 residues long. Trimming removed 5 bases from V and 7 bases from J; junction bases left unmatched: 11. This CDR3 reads CASSLTGGRLGGYTF. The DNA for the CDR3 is TGTGCCAGCAGTCTGACAGGGGGACGACTAGGTGGCTACACCTTC.

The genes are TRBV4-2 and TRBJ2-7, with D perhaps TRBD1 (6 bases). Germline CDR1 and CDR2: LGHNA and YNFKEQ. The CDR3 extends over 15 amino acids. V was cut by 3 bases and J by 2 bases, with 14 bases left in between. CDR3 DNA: TGTGCCAGCAGCCAGAGGGACAAGCTGGCCTACGAGCAGTACTTC. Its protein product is CASSQRDKLAYEQYF.